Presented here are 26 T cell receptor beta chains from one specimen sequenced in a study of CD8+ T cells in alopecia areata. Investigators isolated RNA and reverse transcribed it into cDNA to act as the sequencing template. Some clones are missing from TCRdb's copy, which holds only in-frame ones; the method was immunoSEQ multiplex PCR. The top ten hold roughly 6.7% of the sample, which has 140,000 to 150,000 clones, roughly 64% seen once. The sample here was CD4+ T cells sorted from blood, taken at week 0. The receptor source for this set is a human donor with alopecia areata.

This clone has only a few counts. The CDR3 nucleotides are TGTGCCAGCAGCCCGACCTACGGGGGGGTCTATGGCTACACCTTC. Translating it yields CASSPTYGGVYGYTF. The chain is built from TRBV5-5 and TRBJ1-2, with D perhaps TRBD1 (5 bases). This CDR3 spans 15 amino acids. The V and J ends lost 4 bases and 4 bases respectively, with 17 bases between them. The germline V gene encodes CDR1 SGHKS and CDR2 YYEKEE (reference sequence).

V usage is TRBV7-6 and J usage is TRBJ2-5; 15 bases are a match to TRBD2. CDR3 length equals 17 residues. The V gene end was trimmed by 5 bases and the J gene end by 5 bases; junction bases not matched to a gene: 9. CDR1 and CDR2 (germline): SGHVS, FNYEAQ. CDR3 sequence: CASSPWTSGGAGETQYF. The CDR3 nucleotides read TGTGCCAGCAGCCCATGGACTAGCGGGGGGGCTGGGGAGACCCAGTACTTC.

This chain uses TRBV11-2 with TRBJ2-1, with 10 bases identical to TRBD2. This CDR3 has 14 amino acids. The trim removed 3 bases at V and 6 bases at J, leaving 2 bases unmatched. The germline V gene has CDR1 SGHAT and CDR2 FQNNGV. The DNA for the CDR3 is TGTGCCAGCAGCTTTACTAGCGGGGTCAATGAGCAGTTCTTC. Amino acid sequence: CASSFTSGVNEQFF.

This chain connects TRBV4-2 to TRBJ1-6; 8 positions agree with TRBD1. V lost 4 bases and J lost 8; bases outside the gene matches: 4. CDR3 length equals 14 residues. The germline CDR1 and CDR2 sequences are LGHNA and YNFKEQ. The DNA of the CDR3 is TGTGCCAGCAGCCCACAGGGGGTGGATTCACCCCTCCACTTT. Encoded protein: CASSPQGVDSPLHF.

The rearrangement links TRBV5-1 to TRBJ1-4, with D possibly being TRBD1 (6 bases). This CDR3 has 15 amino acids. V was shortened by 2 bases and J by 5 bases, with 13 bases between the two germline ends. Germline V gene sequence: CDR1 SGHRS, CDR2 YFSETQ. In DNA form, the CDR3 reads TGCGCCAGCAGCTTTGGTTGGACAGAGAATGAAAAACTGTTTTTT. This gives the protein CASSFGWTENEKLFF. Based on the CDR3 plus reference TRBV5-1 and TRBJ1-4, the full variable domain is KAGVTQTPRYLIKTRGQQVTLSCSPISGHRSVSWYQQTPGQGLQFLFEYFSETQRNKGNFPGRFSGRQFSNSRSEMNVSTLELGDSALYLCASSFGWTENEKLFFGSGTQLSVL.

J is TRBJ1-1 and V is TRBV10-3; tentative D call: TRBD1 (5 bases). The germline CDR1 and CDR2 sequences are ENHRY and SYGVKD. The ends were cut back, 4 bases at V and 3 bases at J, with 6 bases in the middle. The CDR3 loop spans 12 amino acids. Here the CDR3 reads CAISGRDTEAFF. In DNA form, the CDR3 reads TGTGCCATCAGTGGCAGGGACACTGAAGCTTTCTTT.

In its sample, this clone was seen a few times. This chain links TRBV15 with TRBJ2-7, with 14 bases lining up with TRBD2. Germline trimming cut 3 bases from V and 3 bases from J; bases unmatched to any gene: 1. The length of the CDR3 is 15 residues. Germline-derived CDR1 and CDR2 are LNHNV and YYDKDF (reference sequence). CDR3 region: CATSSGTSGGYEQYF. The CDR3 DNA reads TGTGCCACCAGCAGCGGGACTAGCGGGGGCTACGAGCAGTACTTC.

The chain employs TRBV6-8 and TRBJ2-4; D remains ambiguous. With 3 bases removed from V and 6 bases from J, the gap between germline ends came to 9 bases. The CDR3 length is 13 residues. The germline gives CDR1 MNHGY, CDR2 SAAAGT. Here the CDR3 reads CASSYGYPNIQYF. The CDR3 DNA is TGTGCCAGCAGTTATGGGTACCCAAACATTCAGTACTTC.

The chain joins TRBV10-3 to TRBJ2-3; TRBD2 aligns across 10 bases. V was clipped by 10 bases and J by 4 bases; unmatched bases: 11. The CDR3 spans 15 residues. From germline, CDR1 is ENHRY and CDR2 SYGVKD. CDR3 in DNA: TGTGCCACCTGCCCGGGGAGCGGGAGGGCAGATACGCAGTATTTT. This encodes CATCPGSGRADTQYF.

CDR3 amino acids: CSASRAGGYTF. The CDR3 nucleotides are TGCAGTGCTAGCAGGGCGGGCGGCTACACCTTC. The V and J genes are TRBV20-1 and TRBJ1-2; D possibly corresponds to TRBD1 (5 bases). This CDR3 spans 11 amino acids. Trimming removed 3 bases from V and 8 bases from J, with 10 bases in between. The germline V gene has CDR1 DFQATT and CDR2 SNEGSKA (reference sequence).

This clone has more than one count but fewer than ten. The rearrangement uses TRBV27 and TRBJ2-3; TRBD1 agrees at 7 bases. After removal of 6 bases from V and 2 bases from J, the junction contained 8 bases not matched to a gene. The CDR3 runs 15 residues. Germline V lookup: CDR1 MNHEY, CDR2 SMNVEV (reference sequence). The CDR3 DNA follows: TGTGCCAGCAGAATAACAGGGGACCTCACAGATACGCAGTATTTT. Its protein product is CASRITGDLTDTQYF.

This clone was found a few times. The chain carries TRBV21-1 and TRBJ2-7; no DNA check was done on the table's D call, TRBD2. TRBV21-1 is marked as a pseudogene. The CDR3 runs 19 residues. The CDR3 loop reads CASSKFAGGKYPPCYEQYF. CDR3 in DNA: TGTGCCAGCAGCAAGTTCGCGGGGGGCAAATATCCCCCATGCTACGAGCAGTACTTC.

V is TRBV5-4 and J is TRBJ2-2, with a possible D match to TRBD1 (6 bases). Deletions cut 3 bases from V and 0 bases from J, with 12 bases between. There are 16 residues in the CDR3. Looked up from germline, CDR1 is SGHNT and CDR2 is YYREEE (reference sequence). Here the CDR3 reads CASSSDPGANTGELFF. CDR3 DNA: TGTGCCAGCAGCTCCGACCCAGGGGCGAACACCGGGGAGCTGTTTTTT.

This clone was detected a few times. In DNA, the CDR3 is TGCGCCAGCAGCCAAGGGGGGTATAATTCACCCCTCCACTTT. Translated, it gives CASSQGGYNSPLHF. The V call is TRBV4-1, the J call TRBJ1-6; TRBD1 might be the D (5 bases). Deletions cut 1 base from V and 4 bases from J, with 5 bases between. Germline V CDR1 and CDR2: MGHRA, YSYEKL. The CDR3 length is 14 residues.

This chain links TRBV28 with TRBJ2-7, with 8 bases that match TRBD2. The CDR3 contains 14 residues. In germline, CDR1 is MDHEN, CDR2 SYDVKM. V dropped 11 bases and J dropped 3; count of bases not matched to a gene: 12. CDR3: CASRRGGQVYEQYF. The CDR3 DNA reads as TGTGCCTCACGTCGGGGGGGCCAGGTCTACGAGCAGTACTTC.

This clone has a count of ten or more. CDR3 in DNA: TGTGCCAGCAGTCCCACATTATCTGGGGCCAACGTCCTGACTTTC. Its protein product is CASSPTLSGANVLTF. The V call is TRBV7-3, the J call TRBJ2-6, with unresolved D. Germline assignment: CDR1 SGHTA and CDR2 FQGTGA. This CDR3 region has 15 residues. Trimming removed 6 bases from V and 1 base from J, with 10 bases in between.

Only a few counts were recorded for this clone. CDR3 sequence: CAWTGSGTARGNEQFF. In DNA, the CDR3 is TGTGCCTGGACCGGTAGCGGGACGGCTCGGGGGAATGAGCAGTTCTTC. The genes are TRBV30 and TRBJ2-1; 8 bases match TRBD2. CDR1 and CDR2 from the germline V gene are GTSNPN and SVGIG (reference sequence). The length of the CDR3 is 16 residues. V was clipped by 4 bases and J by 7 bases; unmatched bases: 15.

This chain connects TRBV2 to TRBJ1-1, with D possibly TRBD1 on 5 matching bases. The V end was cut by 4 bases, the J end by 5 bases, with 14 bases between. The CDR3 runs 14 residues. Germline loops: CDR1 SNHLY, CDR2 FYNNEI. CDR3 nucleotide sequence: TGTGCCAGCAGTGTGTCAGGGTTGGGGACTGAAGCTTTCTTT. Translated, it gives CASSVSGLGTEAFF.

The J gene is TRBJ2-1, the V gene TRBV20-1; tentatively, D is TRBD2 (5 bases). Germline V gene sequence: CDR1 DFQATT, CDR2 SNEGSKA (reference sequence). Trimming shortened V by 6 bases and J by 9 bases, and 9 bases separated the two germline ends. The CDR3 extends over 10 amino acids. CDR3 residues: CSALAGEQFF. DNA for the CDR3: TGCAGTGCCCTAGCTGGTGAGCAGTTCTTC.

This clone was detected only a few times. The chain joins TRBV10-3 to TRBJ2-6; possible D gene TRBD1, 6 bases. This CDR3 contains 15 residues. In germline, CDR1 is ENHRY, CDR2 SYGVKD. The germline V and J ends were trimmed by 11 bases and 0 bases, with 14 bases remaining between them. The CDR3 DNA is TGTGCCGCGGGCCAGGGGCACTCTGGGGCCAACGTCCTGACTTTC. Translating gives CAAGQGHSGANVLTF.

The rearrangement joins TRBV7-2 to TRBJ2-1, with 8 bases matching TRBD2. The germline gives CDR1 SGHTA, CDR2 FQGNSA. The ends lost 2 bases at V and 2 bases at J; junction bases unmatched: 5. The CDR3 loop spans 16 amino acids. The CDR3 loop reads CASSLLAGTTYNEQFF. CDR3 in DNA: TGTGCCAGCAGCTTATTAGCGGGGACAACCTACAATGAGCAGTTCTTC. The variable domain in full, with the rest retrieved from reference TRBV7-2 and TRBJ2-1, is GAGVSQSPSNKVTEKGKDVELRCDPISGHTALYWYRQSLGQGLEFLIYFQGNSAPDKSGLPSDRFSAERTGGSVSTLTIQRTQQEDSAVYLCASSLLAGTTYNEQFFGPGTRLTVL.

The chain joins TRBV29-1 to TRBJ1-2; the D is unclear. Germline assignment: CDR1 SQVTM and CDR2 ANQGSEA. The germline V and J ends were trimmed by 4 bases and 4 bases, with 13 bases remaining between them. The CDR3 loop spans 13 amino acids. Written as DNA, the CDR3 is TGCAGCGTTGTCGGCGGCCGATTCTATGGCTACACCTTC. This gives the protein CSVVGGRFYGYTF.

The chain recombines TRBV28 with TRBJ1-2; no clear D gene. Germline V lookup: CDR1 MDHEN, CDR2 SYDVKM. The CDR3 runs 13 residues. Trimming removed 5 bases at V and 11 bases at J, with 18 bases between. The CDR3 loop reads CASSGGPGLRYTF. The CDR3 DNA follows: TGTGCCAGCAGTGGAGGTCCCGGGCTAAGGTACACCTTC.

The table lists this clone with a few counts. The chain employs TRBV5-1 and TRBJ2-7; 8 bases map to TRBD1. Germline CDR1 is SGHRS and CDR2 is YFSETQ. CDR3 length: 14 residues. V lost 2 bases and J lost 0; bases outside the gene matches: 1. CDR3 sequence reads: CASSFTGGSYEQYF. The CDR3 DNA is TGCGCCAGCAGCTTCACAGGGGGCTCCTACGAGCAGTACTTC.

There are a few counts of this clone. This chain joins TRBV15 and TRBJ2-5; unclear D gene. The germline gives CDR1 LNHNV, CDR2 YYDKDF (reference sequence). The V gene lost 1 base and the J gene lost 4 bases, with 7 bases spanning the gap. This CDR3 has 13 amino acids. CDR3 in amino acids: CATSRVGGETQYF. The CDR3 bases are TGTGCCACCAGCAGAGTGGGTGGAGAGACCCAGTACTTC.

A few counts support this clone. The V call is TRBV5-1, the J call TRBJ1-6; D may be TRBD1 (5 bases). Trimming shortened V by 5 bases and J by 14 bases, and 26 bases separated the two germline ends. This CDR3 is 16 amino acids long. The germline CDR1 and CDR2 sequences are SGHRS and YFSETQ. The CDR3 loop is CASRLTPRDGLSSLHF. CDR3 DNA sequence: TGCGCCAGCAGACTCACGCCCCGGGACGGGTTGAGTTCCCTCCACTTT.